A selection of T cell receptor beta chains follows, all from one sample in a study of blood T cell repertoires in COVID-19. Some clones are missing from TCRdb's copy, which holds only in-frame ones; the method was immunoSEQ multiplex PCR. The repertoire holds fewer than 150,000 clones, with around 76% as singletons. The sample was peripheral blood. Receptors originate from a human donor in a cohort sampled during active COVID-19. Each CDR3 is given without its conserved first and last residue.

j_gene,v_gene,len,CDR3aa
TRBJ1-3,TRBV12-5,14,ASGLVGGRTGNTIY
TRBJ1-2,TRBV12-3/TRBV12-4,10,ASSLLRGGYT
TRBJ2-7,TRBV7-9,12,ASSLARGSYEQY
TRBJ1-5,TRBV11-2,12,ASSPTPLDQPQH
TRBJ2-1,TRBV27,14,ASSSQISGGLNEQF
TRBJ1-5,TRBV10-2,12,ASSVSGLNQPQH
TRBJ2-7,TRBV6-6,12,ASKFGQGVYEQY
TRBJ2-5,TRBV27,13,ASSWSGDLGGTQY
TRBJ2-5,TRBV6-5,12,ASSYGGGGETQY
TRBJ1-1,TRBV11-2,11,ASSLGGIIEAF
TRBJ2-3,TRBV19,12,ASTTGLAQDTQY
TRBJ2-7,TRBV13,13,ASSLGWESSYEQY
TRBJ1-6,TRBV3-1/TRBV3-2,11,ASSQARNSPLH
TRBJ1-1,TRBV5-4,15,ASSLSPGQATNTEAF
TRBJ2-5,TRBV6-6,13,ASSPRGSGGETQY
TRBJ2-7,TRBV5-5,15,ASSLAEGQGSSYEQY
TRBJ2-6,TRBV7-8,16,ASSLLRASRSGANVLT
TRBJ1-4,TRBV9,12,ASSVETGGGKLF
TRBJ1-2,TRBV21-1,15,ASSEGQGRGLNYGYT
TRBJ1-4,TRBV2,13,ASMKQAATNEKLF
TRBJ2-5,TRBV7-2,12,ASSLVFAEETQY
TRBJ2-2,TRBV5-1,12,ASSLDGFTGELF
TRBJ1-1,TRBV5-1,12,ASSLQGAGTEAF
TRBJ1-2,TRBV12-3/TRBV12-4,10,ASSLGTVGYT
TRBJ1-3,TRBV5-1,13,ASSLQGADGNTIY
TRBJ1-4,TRBV5-8,14,ASSRGTGATNEKLF
TRBJ2-7,TRBV27,11,ASAPGQGYEQY
TRBJ1-1,TRBV5-6,10,ASSLWLGGAF
TRBJ1-1,TRBV29-1,13,SANRDRGRDTEAF
TRBJ1-5,TRBV19,13,ASSPGTGLNQPQH
TRBJ2-7,TRBV3-1/TRBV3-2,13,ASSLSWDRGSEQY
TRBJ2-1,TRBV19,13,ATQTSSGGSNEQF
TRBJ2-1,TRBV5-8,13,ASSLDRAGVNEQF
TRBJ2-7,TRBV18,15,ASSPVSGGGSSYEQY
TRBJ1-1,TRBV5-1,14,ASSLVPGHLNTEAF
TRBJ1-2,TRBV27,12,ASSPDRGPNGYT
TRBJ2-5,TRBV24-1,13,ATSDPAEGKETQY
TRBJ1-4,TRBV18,13,ASSPRQGAQEKLF
TRBJ1-2,TRBV29-1,13,SVPTPGGNSYGYT
TRBJ1-5,TRBV6-1,11,ASSETGSQPQH
TRBJ2-1,TRBV7-9,13,ASTGRGTSYNEQF
TRBJ2-2,TRBV6-6,14,ASSPPGLLTTGELF
TRBJ2-7,TRBV5-6,12,ASDRGSVSYEQY
TRBJ1-2,TRBV4-1,16,ASSQDRRGSPSAYGYT
TRBJ2-5,TRBV7-7,12,ASSLAGTQETQY
TRBJ1-3,TRBV3-1/TRBV3-2,13,ASSQEGGTGNTIY
TRBJ1-1,TRBV6-1,13,ASSDPDSANTEAF
TRBJ2-7,TRBV2,15,ASSEEKKRGTIYEQY
TRBJ2-2,TRBV2,14,ASKTSGGGNTGELF
TRBJ2-1,TRBV7-6,12,ASSLVGGYNEQF
TRBJ2-3,TRBV11-1,13,ASSLVKGGADTQY
TRBJ1-4,TRBV11-2,12,ASSFRQSREKLF
TRBJ1-1,TRBV4-1,12,ASSHLIGTYEAF
TRBJ1-5,TRBV6-5,11,ASSRGSNQPQH
TRBJ1-1,TRBV9,12,ASAGTASGTEAF
TRBJ2-1,TRBV7-9,12,ASSAVSSYNEQF
TRBJ1-6,TRBV9,15,ASTGAPSTGQNSPLH
TRBJ1-1,TRBV30,13,AWSSRQGQNTEAF
TRBJ1-2,TRBV10-3,11,AIFNPQGSGYT
TRBJ2-7,TRBV5-6,12,ASRRTSGDHEQY